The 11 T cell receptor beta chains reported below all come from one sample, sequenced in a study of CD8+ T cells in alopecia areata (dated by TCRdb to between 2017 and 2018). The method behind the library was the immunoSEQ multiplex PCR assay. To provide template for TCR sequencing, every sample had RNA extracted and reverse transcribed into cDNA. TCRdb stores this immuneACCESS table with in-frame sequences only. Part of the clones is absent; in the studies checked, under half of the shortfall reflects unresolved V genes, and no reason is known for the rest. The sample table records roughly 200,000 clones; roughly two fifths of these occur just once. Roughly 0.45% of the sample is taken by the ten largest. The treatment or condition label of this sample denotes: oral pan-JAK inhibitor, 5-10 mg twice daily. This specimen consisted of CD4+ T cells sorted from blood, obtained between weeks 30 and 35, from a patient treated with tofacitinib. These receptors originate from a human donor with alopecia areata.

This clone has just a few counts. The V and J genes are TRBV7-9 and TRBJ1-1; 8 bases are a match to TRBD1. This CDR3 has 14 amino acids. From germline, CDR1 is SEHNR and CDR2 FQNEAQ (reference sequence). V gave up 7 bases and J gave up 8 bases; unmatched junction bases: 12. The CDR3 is CASTPLDRAGEAFF. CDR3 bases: TGTGCCAGCACCCCATTGGACAGGGCCGGGGAAGCTTTCTTT.

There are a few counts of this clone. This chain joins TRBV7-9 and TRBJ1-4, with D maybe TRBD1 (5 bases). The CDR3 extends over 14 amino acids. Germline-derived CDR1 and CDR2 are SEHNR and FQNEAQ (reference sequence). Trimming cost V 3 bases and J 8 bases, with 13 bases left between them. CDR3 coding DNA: TGTGCCAGCAGCTTCCGGGACCCAATGGAAAAACTGTTTTTT. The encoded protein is CASSFRDPMEKLFF.

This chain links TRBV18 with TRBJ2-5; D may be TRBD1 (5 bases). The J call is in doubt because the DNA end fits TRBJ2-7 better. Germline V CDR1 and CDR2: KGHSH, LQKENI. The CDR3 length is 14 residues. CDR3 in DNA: TGTGCCAGCTCACCTCCAGGGAACCCCTACGAGCAGTACTTC. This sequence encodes CASSPPGNPYEQYF.

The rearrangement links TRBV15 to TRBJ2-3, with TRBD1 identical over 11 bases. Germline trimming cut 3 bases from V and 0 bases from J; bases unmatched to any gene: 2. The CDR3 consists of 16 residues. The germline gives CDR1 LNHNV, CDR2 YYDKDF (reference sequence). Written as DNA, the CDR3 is TGTGCCACCAGCAGGGGGACAGGGGGTAGCACAGATACGCAGTATTTT. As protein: CATSRGTGGSTDTQYF.

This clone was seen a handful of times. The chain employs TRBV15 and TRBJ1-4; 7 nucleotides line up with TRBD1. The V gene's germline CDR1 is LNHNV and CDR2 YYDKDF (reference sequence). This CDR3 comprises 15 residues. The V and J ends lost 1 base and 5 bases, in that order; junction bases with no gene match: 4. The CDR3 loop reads CATSRVGQLNEKLFF. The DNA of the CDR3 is TGTGCCACCAGCAGAGTGGGACAGCTCAATGAAAAACTGTTTTTT.

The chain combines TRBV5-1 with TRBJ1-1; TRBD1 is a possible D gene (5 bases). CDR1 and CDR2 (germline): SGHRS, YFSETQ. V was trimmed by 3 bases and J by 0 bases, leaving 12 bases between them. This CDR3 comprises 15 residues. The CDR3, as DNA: TGCGCCAGCAGCTCGGGACGGAACATGAACACTGAAGCTTTCTTT. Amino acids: CASSSGRNMNTEAFF.

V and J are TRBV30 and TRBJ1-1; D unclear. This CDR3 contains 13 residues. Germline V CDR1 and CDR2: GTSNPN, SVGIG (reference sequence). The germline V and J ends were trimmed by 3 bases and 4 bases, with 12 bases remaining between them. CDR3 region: CAWRGLVATEAFF. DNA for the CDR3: TGTGCCTGGAGGGGGTTAGTTGCCACTGAAGCTTTCTTT.

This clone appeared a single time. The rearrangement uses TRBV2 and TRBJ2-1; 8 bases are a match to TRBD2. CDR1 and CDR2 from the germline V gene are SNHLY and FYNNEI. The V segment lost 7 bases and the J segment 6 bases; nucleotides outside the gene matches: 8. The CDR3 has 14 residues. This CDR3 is CASIRPAGVNEQFF. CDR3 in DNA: TGTGCCAGCATCCGCCCAGCGGGAGTCAATGAGCAGTTCTTC.

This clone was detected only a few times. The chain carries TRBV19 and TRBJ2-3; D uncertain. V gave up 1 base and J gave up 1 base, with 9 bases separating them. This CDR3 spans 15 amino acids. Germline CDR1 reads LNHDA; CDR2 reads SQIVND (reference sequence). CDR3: CASSIGSGGTDTQYF. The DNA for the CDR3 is TGTGCCAGTAGTATAGGCTCCGGAGGCACAGATACGCAGTATTTT.

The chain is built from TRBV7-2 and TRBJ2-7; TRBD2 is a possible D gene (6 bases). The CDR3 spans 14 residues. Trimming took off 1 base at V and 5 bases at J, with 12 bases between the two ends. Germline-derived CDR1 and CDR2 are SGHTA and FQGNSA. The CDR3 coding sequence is TGTGCCAGCAGCTTAGTCCAGGGAGGCCACGAGCAGTACTTC. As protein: CASSLVQGGHEQYF.

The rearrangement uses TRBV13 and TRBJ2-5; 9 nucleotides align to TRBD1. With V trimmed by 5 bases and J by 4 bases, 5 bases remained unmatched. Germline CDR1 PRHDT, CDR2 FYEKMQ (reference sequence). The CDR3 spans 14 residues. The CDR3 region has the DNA TGTGCCAGCAGCCGTCGACAGGGGGGAGAGACCCAGTACTTC. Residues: CASSRRQGGETQYF.